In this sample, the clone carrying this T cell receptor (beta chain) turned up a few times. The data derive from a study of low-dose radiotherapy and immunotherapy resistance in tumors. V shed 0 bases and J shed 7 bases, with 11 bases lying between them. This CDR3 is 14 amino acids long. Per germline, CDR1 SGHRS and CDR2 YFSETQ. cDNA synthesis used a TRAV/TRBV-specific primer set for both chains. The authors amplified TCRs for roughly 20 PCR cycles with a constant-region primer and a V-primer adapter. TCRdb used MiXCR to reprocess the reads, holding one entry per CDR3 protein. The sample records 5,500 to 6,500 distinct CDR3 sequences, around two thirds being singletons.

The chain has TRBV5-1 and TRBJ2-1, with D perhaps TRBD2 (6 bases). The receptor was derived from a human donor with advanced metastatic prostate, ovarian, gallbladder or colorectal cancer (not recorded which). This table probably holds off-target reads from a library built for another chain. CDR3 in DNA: TGCGCCAGCAGCTTGGGAAGCCTAGCGAATGAGCAGTTCTTC. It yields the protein CASSLGSLANEQFF.